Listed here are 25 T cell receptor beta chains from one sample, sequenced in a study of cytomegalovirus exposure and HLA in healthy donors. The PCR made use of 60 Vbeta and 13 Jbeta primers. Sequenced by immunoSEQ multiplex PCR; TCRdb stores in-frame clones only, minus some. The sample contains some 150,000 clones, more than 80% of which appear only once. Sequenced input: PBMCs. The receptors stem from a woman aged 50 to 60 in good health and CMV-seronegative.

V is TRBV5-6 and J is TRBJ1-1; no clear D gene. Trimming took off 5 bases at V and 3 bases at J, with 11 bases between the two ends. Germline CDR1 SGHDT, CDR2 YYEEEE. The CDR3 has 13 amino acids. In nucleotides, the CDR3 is TGTGCCAGCAGGTTACCGGTGGACACTGAAGCTTTCTTT. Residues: CASRLPVDTEAFF.

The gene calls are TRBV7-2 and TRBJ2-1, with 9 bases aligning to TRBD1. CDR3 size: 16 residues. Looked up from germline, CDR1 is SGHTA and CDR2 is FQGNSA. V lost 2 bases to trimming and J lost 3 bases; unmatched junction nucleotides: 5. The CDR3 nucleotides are TGTGCCAGCAGCTTACGGACAGGGGTCATCTACAATGAGCAGTTCTTC. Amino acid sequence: CASSLRTGVIYNEQFF.

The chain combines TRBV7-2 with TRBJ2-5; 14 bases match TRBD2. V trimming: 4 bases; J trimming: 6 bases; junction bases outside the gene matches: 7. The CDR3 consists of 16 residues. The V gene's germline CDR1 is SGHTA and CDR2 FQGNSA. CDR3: CASSSGTSGGGKTQYF. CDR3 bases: TGTGCCAGCAGCTCAGGGACTAGCGGGGGTGGAAAGACCCAGTACTTC.

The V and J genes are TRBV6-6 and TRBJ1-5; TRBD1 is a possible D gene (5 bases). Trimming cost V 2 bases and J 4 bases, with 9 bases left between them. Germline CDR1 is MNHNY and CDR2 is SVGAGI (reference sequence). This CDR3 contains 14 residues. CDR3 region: CASSYPGGNQPQHF. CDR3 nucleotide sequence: TGTGCCAGCAGTTACCCGGGGGGTAATCAGCCCCAGCATTTT.

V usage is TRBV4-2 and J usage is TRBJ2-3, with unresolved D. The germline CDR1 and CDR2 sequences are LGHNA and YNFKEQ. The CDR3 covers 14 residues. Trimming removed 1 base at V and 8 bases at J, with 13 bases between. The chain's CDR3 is CASSQGLSGGTQYF. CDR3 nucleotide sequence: TGTGCCAGCAGCCAAGGACTCTCCGGCGGTACGCAGTATTTT.

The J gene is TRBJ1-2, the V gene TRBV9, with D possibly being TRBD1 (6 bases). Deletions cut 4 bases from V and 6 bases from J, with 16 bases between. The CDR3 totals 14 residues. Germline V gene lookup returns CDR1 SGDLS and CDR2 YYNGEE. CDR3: CASSSPRGADGYTF. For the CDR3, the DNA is TGTGCCAGCAGCTCCCCCAGGGGCGCCGATGGCTACACCTTC. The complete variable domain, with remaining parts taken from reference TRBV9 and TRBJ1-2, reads DSGVTQTPKHLITATGQRVTLRCSPRSGDLSVYWYQQSLDQGLQFLIQYYNGEERAKGNILERFSAQQFPDLHSELNLSSLELGDSALYFCASSSPRGADGYTFGSGTRLTVV.

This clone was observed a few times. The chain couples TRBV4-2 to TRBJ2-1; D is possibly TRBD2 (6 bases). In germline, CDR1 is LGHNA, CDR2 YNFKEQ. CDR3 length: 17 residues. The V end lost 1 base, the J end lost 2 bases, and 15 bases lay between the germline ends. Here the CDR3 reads CASSQGDLALPYNEQFF. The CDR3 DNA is TGTGCCAGCAGCCAAGGGGACCTAGCGCTGCCCTACAATGAGCAGTTCTTC.

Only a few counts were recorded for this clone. The CDR3 is CASSSVVSTGELFF. DNA for the CDR3: TGTGCCAGCAGTTCCGTGGTGAGCACCGGGGAGCTGTTTTTT. This chain uses TRBV7-2 with TRBJ2-2; no firm D call. The germline gives CDR1 SGHTA, CDR2 FQGNSA. V lost 6 bases, J lost 4 bases, and 12 bases lay in between. This CDR3 is 14 amino acids long. Complete variable domain (other parts from reference TRBV7-2 and TRBJ2-2): GAGVSQSPSNKVTEKGKDVELRCDPISGHTALYWYRQSLGQGLEFLIYFQGNSAPDKSGLPSDRFSAERTGGSVSTLTIQRTQQEDSAVYLCASSSVVSTGELFFGEGSRLTVL.

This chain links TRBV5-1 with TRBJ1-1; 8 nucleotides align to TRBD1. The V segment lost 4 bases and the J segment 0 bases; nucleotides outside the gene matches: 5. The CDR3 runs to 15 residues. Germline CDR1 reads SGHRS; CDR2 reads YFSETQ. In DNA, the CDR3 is TGCGCCAGCAGCACCGACAGGGGCATGAACACTGAAGCTTTCTTT. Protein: CASSTDRGMNTEAFF.

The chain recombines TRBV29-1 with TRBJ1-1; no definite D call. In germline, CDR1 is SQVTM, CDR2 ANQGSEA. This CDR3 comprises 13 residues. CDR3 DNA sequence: TGCGGGTCGAGCGGCTCCTGGGGCACTGAAGCTTTCTTT. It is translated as CGSSGSWGTEAFF. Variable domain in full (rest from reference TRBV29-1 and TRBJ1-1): SAVISQKPSRDICQRGTSLTIQCQVDSQVTMMFWYRQQPGQSLTLIATANQGSEATYESGFVIDKFPISRPNLTFSTLTVSNMSPEDSSIYLCGSSGSWGTEAFFGQGTRLTVV.

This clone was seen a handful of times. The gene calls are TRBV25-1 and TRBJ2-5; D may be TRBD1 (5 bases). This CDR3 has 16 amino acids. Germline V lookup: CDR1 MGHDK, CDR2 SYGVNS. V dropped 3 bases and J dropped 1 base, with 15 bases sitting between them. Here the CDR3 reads CASSDVGLTVQETQYF. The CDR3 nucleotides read TGTGCCAGCAGTGATGTTGGCCTGACAGTCCAAGAGACCCAGTACTTC.

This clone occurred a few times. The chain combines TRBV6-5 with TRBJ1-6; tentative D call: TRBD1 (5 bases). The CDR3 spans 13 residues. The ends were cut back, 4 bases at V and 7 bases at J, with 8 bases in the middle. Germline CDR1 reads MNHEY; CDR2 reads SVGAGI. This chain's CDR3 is CASSSRGNSPLHF. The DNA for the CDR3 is TGTGCCAGCAGTTCCCGGGGGAATTCACCCCTCCACTTT.

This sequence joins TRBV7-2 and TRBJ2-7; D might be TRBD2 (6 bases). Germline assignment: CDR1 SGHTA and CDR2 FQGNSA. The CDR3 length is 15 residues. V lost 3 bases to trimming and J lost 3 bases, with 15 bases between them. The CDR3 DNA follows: TGTGCCAGCAGCTTTAAAGACGGGGGTTTCTACGAGCAGTACTTC. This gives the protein CASSFKDGGFYEQYF. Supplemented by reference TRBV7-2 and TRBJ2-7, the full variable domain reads GAGVSQSPSNKVTEKGKDVELRCDPISGHTALYWYRQSLGQGLEFLIYFQGNSAPDKSGLPSDRFSAERTGGSVSTLTIQRTQQEDSAVYLCASSFKDGGFYEQYFGPGTRLTVT.

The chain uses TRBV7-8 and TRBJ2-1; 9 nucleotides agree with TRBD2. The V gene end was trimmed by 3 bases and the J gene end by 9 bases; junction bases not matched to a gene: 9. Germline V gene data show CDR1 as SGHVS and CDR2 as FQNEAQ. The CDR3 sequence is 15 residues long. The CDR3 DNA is TGTGCCAGCAGCTTTAGCGGGGGACACAGGGGTGAGCAGTTCTTC. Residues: CASSFSGGHRGEQFF.

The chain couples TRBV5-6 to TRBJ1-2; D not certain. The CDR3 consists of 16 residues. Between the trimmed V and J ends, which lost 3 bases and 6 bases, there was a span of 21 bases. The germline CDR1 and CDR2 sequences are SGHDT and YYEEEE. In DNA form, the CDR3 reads TGTGCCAGCAGCTCCGCGTTTTGGTCGGGAGGAGATGGCTACACCTTC. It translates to CASSSAFWSGGDGYTF.

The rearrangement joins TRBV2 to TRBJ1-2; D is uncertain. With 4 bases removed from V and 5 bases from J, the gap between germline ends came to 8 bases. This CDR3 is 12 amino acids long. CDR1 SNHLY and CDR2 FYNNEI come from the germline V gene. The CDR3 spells CASSVREYGYTF. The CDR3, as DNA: TGTGCCAGCAGTGTACGGGAATATGGCTACACCTTC.

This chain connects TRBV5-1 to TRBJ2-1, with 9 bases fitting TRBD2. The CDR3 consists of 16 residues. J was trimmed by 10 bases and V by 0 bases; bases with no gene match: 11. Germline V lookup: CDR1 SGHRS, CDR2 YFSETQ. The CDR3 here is CASSLDGLAMGVEQFF. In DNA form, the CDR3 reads TGCGCCAGCAGCTTGGATGGACTAGCGATGGGAGTGGAGCAGTTCTTC.

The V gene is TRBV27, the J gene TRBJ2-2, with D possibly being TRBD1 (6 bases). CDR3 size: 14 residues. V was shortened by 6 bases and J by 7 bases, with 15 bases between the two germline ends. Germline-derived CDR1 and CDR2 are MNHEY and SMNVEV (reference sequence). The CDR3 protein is CASSPTGLGGELFF. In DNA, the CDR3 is TGTGCCAGCAGCCCAACAGGGTTGGGCGGGGAGCTGTTTTTT.

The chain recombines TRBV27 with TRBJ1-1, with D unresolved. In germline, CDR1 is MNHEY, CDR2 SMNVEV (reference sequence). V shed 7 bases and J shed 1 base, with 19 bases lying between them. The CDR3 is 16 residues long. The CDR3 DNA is TGTGCCAGCACCGCCCGATTTGGAGGGCAGAACACTGAAGCTTTCTTT. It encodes CASTARFGGQNTEAFF.

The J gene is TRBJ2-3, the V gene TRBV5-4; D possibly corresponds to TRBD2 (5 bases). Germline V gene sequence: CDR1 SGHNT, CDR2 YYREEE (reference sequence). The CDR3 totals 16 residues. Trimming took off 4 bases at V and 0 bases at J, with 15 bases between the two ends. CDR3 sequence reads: CASSPRVERSTDTQYF. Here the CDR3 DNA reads TGTGCCAGCAGCCCACGCGTAGAGCGGAGCACAGATACGCAGTATTTT. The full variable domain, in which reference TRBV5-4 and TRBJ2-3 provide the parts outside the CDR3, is ETGVTQSPTHLIKTRGQQVTLRCSSQSGHNTVSWYQQALGQGPQFIFQYYREEENGRGNFPPRFSGLQFPNYSSELNVNALELDDSALYLCASSPRVERSTDTQYFGPGTRLTVL.

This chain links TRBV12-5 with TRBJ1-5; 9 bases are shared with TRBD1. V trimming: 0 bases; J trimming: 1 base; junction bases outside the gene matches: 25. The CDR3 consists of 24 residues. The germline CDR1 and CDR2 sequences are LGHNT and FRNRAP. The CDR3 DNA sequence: TGTGCTAGTGGTTTGGTACGATCCACCCTTTTCGGGACAGGGACTATGGGAAGCAATCAGCCCCAGCATTTT. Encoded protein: CASGLVRSTLFGTGTMGSNQPQHF.

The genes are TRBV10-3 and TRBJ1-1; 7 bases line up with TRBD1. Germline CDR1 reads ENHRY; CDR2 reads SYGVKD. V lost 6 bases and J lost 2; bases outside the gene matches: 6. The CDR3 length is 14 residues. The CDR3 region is CAIRTTGINTEAFF. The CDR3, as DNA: TGTGCCATCAGAACGACAGGGATAAACACTGAAGCTTTCTTT.

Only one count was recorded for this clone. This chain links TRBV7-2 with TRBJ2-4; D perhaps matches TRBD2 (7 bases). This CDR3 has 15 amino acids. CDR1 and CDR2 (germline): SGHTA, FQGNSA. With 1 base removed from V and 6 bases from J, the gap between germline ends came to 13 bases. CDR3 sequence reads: CASSLEAGAGNIQYF. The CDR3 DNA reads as TGTGCCAGCAGCTTAGAGGCGGGGGCGGGAAACATTCAGTACTTC.

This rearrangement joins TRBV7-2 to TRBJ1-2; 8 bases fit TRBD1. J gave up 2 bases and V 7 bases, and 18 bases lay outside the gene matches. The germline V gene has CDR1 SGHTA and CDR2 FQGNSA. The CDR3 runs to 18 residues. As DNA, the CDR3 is TGTGCCAGCACCCAACGCGGGACAGGTGACCCGATAAACTATGGCTACACCTTC. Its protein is CASTQRGTGDPINYGYTF.

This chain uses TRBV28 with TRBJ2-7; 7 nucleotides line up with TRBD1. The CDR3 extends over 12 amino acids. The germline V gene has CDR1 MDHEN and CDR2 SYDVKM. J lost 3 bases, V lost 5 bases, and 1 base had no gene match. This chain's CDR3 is CASSGTVYEQYF. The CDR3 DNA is TGTGCCAGCAGTGGGACAGTCTACGAGCAGTACTTC.